The clone carrying this T cell receptor beta chain was seen at least ten times. Template material for amplifying TCR beta CDR3 regions consisted of RNA transcripts. Initially, a first-round RT-PCR of the TCR CDR3 employed the HTBI primer set. Using its own MiXCR run on the multiplex PCR reads, TCRdb lists one record per CDR3 protein. The sample has under 300,000 distinct CDR3 sequences, 13% seen once. The data were taken from a study of T cells in Graves' hyperthyroidism and ophthalmopathy. CDR3 length: 14 amino acids. With V trimmed by 3 bases and J by 4 bases, 5 bases remained unmatched. CDR1 and CDR2 from the germline V gene are SGHRS and YFSETQ. Participants, patients aged 18 to 65, had newly diagnosed hyperthyroidism with a duration under 2 months. Diagnosis rested on symptoms, serum thyroxine and TRAb, thyroid ultrasound, and orbital computed tomography.

The chain employs TRBV5-1 and TRBJ1-2; 8 bases match TRBD1. This receptor was obtained from a woman aged 25 to 39 with Graves' hyperthyroidism that later progressed to Graves' ophthalmopathy. Sequencing was carried out using blood. The CDR3 coding sequence is TGCGCCAGCAGCTGGGGACAGGATGTCTATGGCTACACCTTC. It encodes CASSWGQDVYGYTF.